These 11 T cell receptor beta chains share one sample of origin, sequenced in a study of cytomegalovirus exposure and HLA in healthy donors. The PCR contained 60 Vbeta and 13 Jbeta primers. The protocol was immunoSEQ multiplex PCR, while the TCRdb copy is restricted to in-frame clones and leaves out a portion. Of about 130,000 clones in the sample, around three quarters are singletons; the top ten hold over 2%. Sequencing input: PBMCs. Receptors were obtained from a woman aged 55-70 years in good health and CMV-seropositive.

This clone was recorded a few times. The chain uses TRBV5-1 and TRBJ2-5, with 7 bases that match TRBD1. The germline gives CDR1 SGHRS, CDR2 YFSETQ. This CDR3 is 12 amino acids long. After removal of 3 bases from V and 8 bases from J, the junction contained 4 bases not matched to a gene. CDR3 sequence (DNA): TGCGCCAGCAGCTCCGACAGGGCTACCCAGTACTTC. Its protein product is CASSSDRATQYF.

The chain employs TRBV5-4 and TRBJ2-7, with 11 bases lining up with TRBD1. J lost 2 bases, V lost 0 bases, and 1 base had no gene match. The CDR3 has 15 residues. The V gene's germline CDR1 is SGHNT and CDR2 YYREEE (reference sequence). The CDR3 reads CASSLGTGGPYEQYF. The CDR3 bases are TGTGCCAGCAGCTTGGGGACAGGGGGCCCCTACGAGCAGTACTTC. The entire variable domain, with the rest obtained from reference TRBV5-4 and TRBJ2-7, is as follows: ETGVTQSPTHLIKTRGQQVTLRCSSQSGHNTVSWYQQALGQGPQFIFQYYREEENGRGNFPPRFSGLQFPNYSSELNVNALELDDSALYLCASSLGTGGPYEQYFGPGTRLTVT.

This clone was counted between two and nine times. This chain uses TRBV5-8 with TRBJ1-4; 12 bases align to TRBD1. V lost 4 bases to trimming and J lost 8 bases; unmatched junction nucleotides: 9. Per germline, CDR1 SGHTS and CDR2 YDEGEE. The CDR3 totals 16 residues. In DNA, the CDR3 is TGTGCCAGCAGCCTGGGACAGGGGGCGAGGTGGGAAAAACTGTTTTTT. Translated, it gives CASSLGQGARWEKLFF.

With regard to this clone: The junction differs from germline at one of its ends, possibly a read error. This sequence joins TRBV7-7 and TRBJ2-5, with 7 nucleotides matching TRBD2. The CDR3 loop spans 15 amino acids. Germline V gene lookup returns CDR1 SSHAT and CDR2 FNYEAQ (reference sequence). The CDR3 nucleotides read TGTGCTAGCAGGCCAGGAGTCGGTAGCGGGGAGACCCAGTACTTC. Its translation: CASRPGVGSGETQYF.

Regarding this clone: This CDR3 is also generated by other DNA sequences in the sample. The J gene is TRBJ1-2, the V gene TRBV7-9; D perhaps matches TRBD1 (5 bases). The CDR3 spans 12 residues. The germline V gene encodes CDR1 SEHNR and CDR2 FQNEAQ (reference sequence). V dropped 5 bases and J dropped 4 bases, with 8 bases sitting between them. DNA of the CDR3: TGTGCCAGCAGCCGCGACAGCTATGGCTACACCTTC. Protein sequence: CASSRDSYGYTF.

The chain combines TRBV7-2 with TRBJ1-5; no definite D call. In germline, CDR1 is SGHTA, CDR2 FQGNSA. The V end was cut by 5 bases, the J end by 5 bases, with 10 bases between. CDR3 size: 13 residues. CDR3 DNA: TGTGCCAGCAGCCTTGGGGAGTATCAGCCCCAGCATTTT. Residues: CASSLGEYQPQHF.

V and J are TRBV9 and TRBJ2-5; the match to TRBD2 covers 7 bases. This CDR3 is built from 14 residues. J lost 4 bases, V lost 4 bases, and 7 bases had no gene match. Per germline, CDR1 SGDLS and CDR2 YYNGEE. For the CDR3, the DNA is TGTGCCAGCAGCTCCCGGGGGGAGGGAGAGACCCAGTACTTC. As protein: CASSSRGEGETQYF.

This sequence joins TRBV5-4 and TRBJ2-7; 7 bases map to TRBD1. This CDR3 spans 15 amino acids. V lost 6 bases, J lost 3 bases, and 12 bases stayed unmatched. Germline V gives CDR1 SGHNT, CDR2 YYREEE (reference sequence). This chain's CDR3 is CASNPGGQRVYEQYF. CDR3 nucleotides: TGTGCCAGCAACCCTGGGGGACAGCGAGTCTACGAGCAGTACTTC.

This clone occurred a few times. The V call is TRBV9, the J call TRBJ1-4; TRBD1 matches at 8 bases. The CDR3 is made up of 15 amino acids. Germline V gene data show CDR1 as SGDLS and CDR2 as YYNGEE. The ends lost 3 bases at V and 8 bases at J; junction bases unmatched: 9. DNA of the CDR3: TGTGCCAGCAGCGGACTAGGGACAGGCCGCGAAAAACTGTTTTTT. Translated, it gives CASSGLGTGREKLFF.

The gene calls are TRBV9 and TRBJ2-7; 7 nucleotides align to TRBD1. This CDR3 comprises 16 residues. Germline V CDR1 and CDR2: SGDLS, YYNGEE. The junction had 6 bases not matched to a gene; V was cut back by 0 bases and J by 0 bases. The CDR3 DNA reads as TGTGCCAGCAGCGTAGGTATGGGACAGAGCTCCTACGAGCAGTACTTC. It translates to CASSVGMGQSSYEQYF.

The chain carries TRBV7-8 and TRBJ1-3, with D perhaps matching TRBD1 (6 bases). The germline V and J ends were trimmed by 5 bases and 5 bases, with 16 bases remaining between them. CDR1 SGHVS and CDR2 FQNEAQ come from the germline V gene. The CDR3 runs to 15 residues. This chain's CDR3 is CASSPPGGQRNTIYF. Here the CDR3 DNA reads TGTGCCAGCAGCCCCCCGGGGGGGCAAAGAAACACCATATATTTT. Full variable domain (missing parts from reference TRBV7-8 and TRBJ1-3): GAGVSQSPRYKVAKRGQDVALRCDPISGHVSLFWYQQALGQGPEFLTYFQNEAQLDKSGLPSDRFFAERPEGSVSTLKIQRTQQEDSAVYLCASSPPGGQRNTIYFGEGSWLTVV.